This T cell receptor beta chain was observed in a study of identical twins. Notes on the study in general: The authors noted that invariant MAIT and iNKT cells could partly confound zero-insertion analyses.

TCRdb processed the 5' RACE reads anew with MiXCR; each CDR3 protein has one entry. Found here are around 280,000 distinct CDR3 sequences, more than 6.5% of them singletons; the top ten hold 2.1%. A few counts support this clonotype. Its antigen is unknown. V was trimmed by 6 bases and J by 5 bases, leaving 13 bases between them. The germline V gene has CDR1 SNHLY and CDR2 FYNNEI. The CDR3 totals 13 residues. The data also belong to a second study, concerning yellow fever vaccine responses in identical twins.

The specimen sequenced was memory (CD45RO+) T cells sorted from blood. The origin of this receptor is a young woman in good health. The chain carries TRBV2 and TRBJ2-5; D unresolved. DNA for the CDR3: TGTGCCAGCAGCGGAAGTGATGGGGAGACCCAGTACTTC. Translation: CASSGSDGETQYF.